This T cell receptor beta chain is from a study of cytomegalovirus exposure and HLA in healthy donors. The wider study: From HLA-typed donors, an early data release held approximately 85 million unique TCRs.

Study-level findings and limits: Trimming of TCR beta V- and J-genes showed a link, identified in a later analysis, to a missense DCLRE1C variant. A few V segments could not be told apart, such as TRBV6-2 and TRBV6-3, and were left out.

The CDR3 totals 15 residues. V lost 0 bases to trimming and J lost 7 bases, with 13 bases between them. Germline V gives CDR1 SGHRS, CDR2 YFSETQ. Comment on this clone: Its antigen is currently unknown.

With 60 Vbeta and 13 Jbeta primers, the PCR was carried out. Data came from immunoSEQ multiplex PCR; TCRdb stores just in-frame clones and leaves some out. The repertoire holds tens of thousands of clones, with 76% as singletons. The source of this sequence is a male donor in good health and CMV-seronegative. The chain couples TRBV5-1 to TRBJ1-4, with D tentatively TRBD1 (5 bases). The material sequenced was PBMCs. The CDR3 region has the DNA TGCGCCAGCAGCTTGGGGGGCCGCCTCCCTGAAAAACTGTTTTTT. Amino acids: CASSLGGRLPEKLFF.